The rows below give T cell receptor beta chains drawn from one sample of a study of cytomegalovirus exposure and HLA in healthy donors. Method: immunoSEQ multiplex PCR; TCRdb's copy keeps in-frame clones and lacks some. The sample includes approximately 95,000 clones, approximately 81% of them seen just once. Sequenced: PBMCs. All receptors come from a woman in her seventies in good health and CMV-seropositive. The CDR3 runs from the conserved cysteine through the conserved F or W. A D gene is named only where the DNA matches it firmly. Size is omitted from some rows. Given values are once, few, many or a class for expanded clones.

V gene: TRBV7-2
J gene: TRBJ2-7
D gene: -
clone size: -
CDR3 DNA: TGTGCCAGCAGCTTATCTTCGACAGGCCGCCACGAGCAGTACTTC
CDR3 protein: CASSLSSTGRHEQYF

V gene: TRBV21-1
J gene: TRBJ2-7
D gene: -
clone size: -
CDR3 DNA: TGTGCCAGCAGCAAAGAGGGGAGACTAGCGGGAGGAGTCGAGCAGTACTTC
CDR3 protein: CASSKEGRLAGGVEQYF

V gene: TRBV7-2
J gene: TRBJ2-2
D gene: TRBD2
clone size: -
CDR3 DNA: TGTGCCAGCACCCTGGGACTAGCGGCTACCGGGGAGCTGTTTTTT
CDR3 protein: CASTLGLAATGELFF

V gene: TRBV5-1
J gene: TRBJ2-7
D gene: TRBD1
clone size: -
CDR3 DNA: TGCGCCAGCAGCGTACTACAGGGGCCTTCTTACGAGCAGTACTTC
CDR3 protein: CASSVLQGPSYEQYF

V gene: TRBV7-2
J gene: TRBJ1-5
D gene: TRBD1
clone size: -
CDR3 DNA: TGTGCCAGCAGCACCCGGACAGGGTTCAATCAGCCCCAGCATTTT
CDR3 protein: CASSTRTGFNQPQHF

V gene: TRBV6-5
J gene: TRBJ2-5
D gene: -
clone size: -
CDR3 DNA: TGTGCCAGCAGTTGGGCTGTAGAGACCCAGTACTTC
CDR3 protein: CASSWAVETQYF

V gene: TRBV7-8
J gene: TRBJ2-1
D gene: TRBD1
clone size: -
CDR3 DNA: TGTGCCAGCAGCTTAGTTACAGGGGGCGAGTATAGGTCCTACAATGAGCAGTTCTTC
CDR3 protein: CASSLVTGGEYRSYNEQFF

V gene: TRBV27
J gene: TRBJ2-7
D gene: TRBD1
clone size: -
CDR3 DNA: TGTGCCAGCAGCTCCGGGACAGGGATCTACGAGCAGTACTTC
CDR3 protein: CASSSGTGIYEQYF

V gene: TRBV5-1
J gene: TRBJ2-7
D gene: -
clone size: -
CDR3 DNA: TGCGCCAGCAGCACCGGACAGCCCTTGATCTACGAGCAGTACTTC
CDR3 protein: CASSTGQPLIYEQYF

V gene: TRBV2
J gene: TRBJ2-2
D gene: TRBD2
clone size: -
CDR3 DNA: TGTGCCAGCAGTGTTTCCGGGACTAGTTTTTCCGGGGAGCTGTTTTTT
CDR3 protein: CASSVSGTSFSGELFF

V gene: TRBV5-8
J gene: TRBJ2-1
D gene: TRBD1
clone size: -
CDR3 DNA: TGTGCCAGCAGCTTGGCCCTGACGGCGACAGGGGACTATGAGCAGTTCTTC
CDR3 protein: CASSLALTATGDYEQFF

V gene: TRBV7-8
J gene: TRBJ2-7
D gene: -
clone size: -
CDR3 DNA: TGTGCCAGCAGCTTGTCTACACGGCGTGCGGGGCGAACCGCCGAGCAGTACTTC
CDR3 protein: CASSLSTRRAGRTAEQYF

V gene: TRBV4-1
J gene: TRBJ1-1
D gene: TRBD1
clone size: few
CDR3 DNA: TGCGCCAGCAGCCAAGAGGACAGGGGACGGGGTGAAGCTTTCTTT
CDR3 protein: CASSQEDRGRGEAFF

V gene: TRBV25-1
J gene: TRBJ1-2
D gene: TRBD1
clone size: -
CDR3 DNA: TGTGCCAGCAGTCAAGGGACAGGGGGATTCTATGGCTACACCTTC
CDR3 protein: CASSQGTGGFYGYTF

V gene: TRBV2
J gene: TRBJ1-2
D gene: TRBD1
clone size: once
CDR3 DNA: TGTGCCAGCAGTCTCACAGGGGGCGAGGGCTACACCTTC
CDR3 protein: CASSLTGGEGYTF

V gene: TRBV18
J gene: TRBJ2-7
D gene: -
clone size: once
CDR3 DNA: TGTGCCAGCTCACCACACAGTACTTCCTACGAGCAGTACTTC
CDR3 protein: CASSPHSTSYEQYF

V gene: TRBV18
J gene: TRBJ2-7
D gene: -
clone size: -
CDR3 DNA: TGTGCCAGCTCACCACCGAACAGGGATGCCTACGAGCAGTACTTC
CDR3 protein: CASSPPNRDAYEQYF

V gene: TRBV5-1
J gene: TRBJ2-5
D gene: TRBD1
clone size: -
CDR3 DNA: TGCGCCAGCAGCTACCGGGACAGGGGGGAAGAGACCCAGTACTTC
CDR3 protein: CASSYRDRGEETQYF

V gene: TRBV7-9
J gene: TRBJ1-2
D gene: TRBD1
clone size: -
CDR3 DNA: TGTTCCAGCAGCTTAGGAGGAGCTTATGACAGGGAAGCCTACACCTTC
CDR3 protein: CSSSLGGAYDREAYTF

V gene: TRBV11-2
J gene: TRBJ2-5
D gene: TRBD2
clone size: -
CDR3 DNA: TGTGCCAGCAGCACCCTGGAGGGGCTAGCGGGAGGGCCAGGGGAGACCCAGTACTTC
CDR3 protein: CASSTLEGLAGGPGETQYF

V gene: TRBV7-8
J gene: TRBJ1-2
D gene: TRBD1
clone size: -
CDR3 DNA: TGTGCCAGCAGCTTTGGGACAGGCCTAGCTAACTATGGCTACACCTTC
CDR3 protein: CASSFGTGLANYGYTF

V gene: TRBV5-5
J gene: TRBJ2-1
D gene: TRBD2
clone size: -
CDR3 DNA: TGTGCCAGCAGCTTTAGCGGGAGCGTCTCCTACAATGAGCAGTTCTTC
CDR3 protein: CASSFSGSVSYNEQFF

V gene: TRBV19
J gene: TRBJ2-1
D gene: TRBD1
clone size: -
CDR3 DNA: TGTGCCACCGGCCGGGACAGGGATAATGAGCAGTTCTTC
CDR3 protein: CATGRDRDNEQFF